Listed below are T cell receptor beta chains from one sample, sequenced in a study of OX40 agonist ivuxolimab in advanced cancers. Assay used: immunoSEQ multiplex PCR; TCRdb lists only in-frame clones, some missing. Of about 70,000 clones in the sample, 92% were seen once. The material was CD4+ or CD8+ T cells sorted from blood, obtained in a trial of the OX40 agonist ivuxolimab. These receptors were taken from an adult with an advanced solid tumor such as melanoma, head and neck, liver or kidney cancer. Both conserved end residues are part of each CDR3. A D gene is named only where the DNA matches it firmly. Some rows mark clone size as missing; the rest say once, few, many or name a class of expanded clone.

V	J	size	D	length	CDR3	DNA
TRBV4-3	TRBJ1-5	NA	NA	15	CASSQDGGAGQPQHF	TGCGCCAGCAGCCAAGATGGAGGGGCTGGTCAGCCCCAGCATTTT
TRBV9	TRBJ2-1	NA	NA	14	CASSRPDKHNEQFF	TGTGCCAGCAGCCGCCCCGACAAACACAATGAGCAGTTCTTC
TRBV6-1	TRBJ2-2	NA	TRBD1	15	CASSENRGPSGELFF	TGTGCCAGCAGTGAAAACAGGGGGCCTAGCGGGGAGCTGTTTTTT
TRBV2	TRBJ2-3	once	TRBD1	14	CASTWTGGTDTQYF	TGTGCCAGCACCTGGACAGGGGGCACAGATACGCAGTATTTT
TRBV5-6	TRBJ1-2	large	TRBD1	16	CASSLGTGLANYGYTF	TGTGCCAGCAGCTTGGGGACAGGGTTAGCTAACTATGGCTACACCTTC
TRBV4-1	TRBJ2-7	NA	NA	13	CASSQDPDYEQYF	TGCGCCAGCAGCCAAGATCCCGACTACGAGCAGTACTTC
TRBV27	TRBJ2-2	NA	NA	16	CASSPGVVANTGELFF	TGTGCCAGCAGCCCAGGGGTTGTTGCGAACACCGGGGAGCTGTTTTTT
TRBV23-1	TRBJ2-2	NA	TRBD1	17	CASSKTPGTGWTGELFF	TGCGCCAGCAGCAAAACTCCTGGGACAGGTTGGACCGGGGAGCTGTTTTTT
TRBV27	TRBJ2-1	NA	NA	15	CASSFGANNYNEQFF	TGTGCCAGCAGTTTTGGAGCAAACAATTACAATGAGCAGTTCTTC
TRBV5-4	TRBJ2-7	NA	NA	13	CASSLNSFYEQYF	TGTGCCAGCAGCTTGAACAGTTTCTACGAGCAGTACTTC
TRBV12-5	TRBJ2-3	NA	NA	17	CASGLVQVSRFTDTQYF	TGTGCTAGTGGTTTGGTACAGGTATCACGGTTCACAGATACGCAGTATTTT
TRBV5-4	TRBJ1-1	NA	NA	13	CASSLGRSPEAFF	TGTGCCAGCAGCTTAGGCCGAAGCCCTGAAGCTTTCTTT
TRBV28	TRBJ1-2	NA	NA	11	CASSLWTAYTF	TGTGCCAGCAGTTTATGGACAGCCTACACCTTC
TRBV9	TRBJ1-1	few	NA	15	CASSEWARGNTEAFF	TGTGCCAGCAGCGAGTGGGCACGCGGGAACACTGAAGCTTTCTTT
TRBV9	TRBJ2-3	NA	TRBD2	19	CASSAGLLAGGPGTDTQYF	TGTGCCAGCAGCGCCGGACTCCTAGCGGGGGGGCCGGGTACAGATACGCAGTATTTT
TRBV27	TRBJ2-7	NA	NA	13	CASSFSRSHEQYF	TGTGCCAGCAGTTTCTCTAGATCCCACGAGCAGTACTTC
TRBV27	TRBJ1-1	NA	NA	16	CASSVKPPSGETEAFF	TGTGCCAGCAGCGTCAAGCCGCCAAGCGGGGAGACTGAAGCTTTCTTT
TRBV11-2	TRBJ2-7	NA	TRBD1	12	CASSGTVHEQYF	TGTGCCAGCAGCGGGACAGTACACGAGCAGTACTTC
TRBV29-1	TRBJ2-2	NA	NA	13	CSGGATNTGELFF	TGCAGCGGGGGGGCTACGAACACCGGGGAGCTGTTTTTT
TRBV9	TRBJ2-3	NA	NA	14	CASLPGPGSDTQYF	TGTGCCAGTCTTCCGGGACCCGGTTCGGATACGCAGTATTTT
TRBV5-6	TRBJ2-7	NA	TRBD2	16	CASSVSSGGRPYEQYF	TGTGCCAGCAGCGTATCTAGCGGGGGCCGACCATACGAGCAGTACTTC
TRBV5-8	TRBJ2-1	NA	TRBD1	14	CASSPDRVRNEQFF	TGTGCCAGCAGCCCGGACAGGGTTCGGAATGAGCAGTTCTTC
TRBV7-2	TRBJ1-6	NA	NA	16	CASSLTEPGPYSPLHF	TGTGCCAGCAGCTTGACGGAGCCAGGGCCCTATTCACCCCTCCACTTT
TRBV7-3	TRBJ2-1	NA	TRBD2	16	CASSLRERGAYNEQFF	TGTGCCAGCAGCCTCAGGGAACGGGGGGCCTACAATGAGCAGTTCTTC
TRBV5-4	TRBJ2-1	NA	TRBD2	15	CASSFRRGWGNEQFF	TGTGCCAGCAGCTTCCGGCGGGGGTGGGGTAATGAGCAGTTCTTC
TRBV5-1	TRBJ2-5	NA	TRBD1	17	CASSLQIYGTDQETQYF	TGCGCCAGCAGCCTACAAATCTACGGGACAGATCAAGAGACCCAGTACTTC
TRBV10-2	TRBJ2-2	NA	NA	15	CASSESSIYTGELFF	TGCGCCAGCAGTGAGTCCTCTATATACACCGGGGAGCTGTTTTTT
TRBV5-8	TRBJ1-4	NA	NA	13	CASSLGRGEKLFF	TGTGCCAGCAGCTTGGGCCGGGGTGAAAAACTGTTTTTT
TRBV5-8	TRBJ2-5	NA	NA	15	CASSLGQTYQETQYF	TGTGCCAGCAGCTTGGGACAGACGTACCAAGAGACCCAGTACTTC
TRBV7-3	TRBJ2-7	NA	NA	14	CASSLSGPGYEQYF	TGTGCCAGCAGCTTATCGGGCCCAGGATACGAGCAGTACTTC
TRBV11-2	TRBJ1-6	NA	NA	14	CASSPYSYNSPLHF	TGTGCCAGCAGTCCCTACTCCTATAATTCACCCCTCCACTTT
TRBV10-1	TRBJ2-7	NA	TRBD2	15	CASSESLAGIYEQYF	TGCGCCAGCAGTGAGTCATTAGCGGGGATCTACGAGCAGTACTTC
TRBV9	TRBJ1-5	NA	NA	14	CASSDPYSNQPQHF	TGTGCCAGCAGCGACCCTTATAGCAATCAGCCCCAGCATTTT
TRBV4-1	TRBJ1-2	NA	NA	15	CASSQVEGANYGYTF	TGCGCCAGCAGCCAAGTTGAAGGGGCAAACTATGGCTACACCTTC
TRBV6-5	TRBJ2-7	once	NA	12	CASSLGDYEQYF	TGTGCCAGCAGTTTGGGGGACTACGAGCAGTACTTC
TRBV27	TRBJ2-7	NA	TRBD1	14	CASSTTGGGYEQYF	TGTGCCAGCAGTACGACAGGGGGGGGTTACGAGCAGTACTTC
TRBV5-6	TRBJ2-7	NA	NA	14	CASSVAGQIYEQYF	TGTGCCAGCAGCGTGGCGGGACAGATTTACGAGCAGTACTTC
TRBV5-6	TRBJ2-3	NA	NA	15	CASSLTAAGTDTQYF	TGTGCCAGCAGCTTGACCGCGGCGGGCACAGATACGCAGTATTTT
TRBV9	TRBJ2-1	NA	NA	17	CASSVARLASSYNEQFF	TGTGCCAGCAGCGTCGCGAGACTCGCTAGCTCCTACAATGAGCAGTTCTTC
TRBV13	TRBJ2-3	once	NA	13	CASSLVQDHTQYF	TGTGCCAGCAGCTTAGTTCAGGATCATACGCAGTATTTT
TRBV5-1	TRBJ2-5	NA	TRBD2	16	CASSAEGLAVQETQYF	TGCGCCAGCAGCGCGGAGGGACTAGCGGTACAAGAGACCCAGTACTTC
TRBV9	TRBJ2-7	NA	NA	15	CASSPSMGPDYEQYF	TGTGCCAGCAGCCCATCAATGGGGCCCGATTACGAGCAGTACTTC
TRBV6-5	TRBJ2-3	NA	TRBD1	14	CASSPDRVRDTQYF	TGTGCCAGCAGCCCGGACAGGGTAAGGGATACGCAGTATTTT
TRBV7-9	TRBJ1-1	NA	NA	14	CASSFGGLNTEAFF	TGTGCCAGCAGCTTTGGGGGGCTGAACACTGAAGCTTTCTTT
TRBV27	TRBJ1-5	NA	TRBD1	15	CASSLIGQENQPQHF	TGTGCCAGCAGTTTAATCGGACAGGAAAATCAGCCCCAGCATTTT
TRBV4-2	TRBJ2-7	NA	TRBD2	16	CASREGVSGATYEQYF	TGTGCCAGCAGGGAAGGGGTTAGCGGGGCCACCTACGAGCAGTACTTC